These T cell receptor beta chains were read from a single sample in a study of T cells in Graves' hyperthyroidism and ophthalmopathy. TCRdb analysed the multiplex PCR reads with MiXCR anew, one entry per CDR3 protein. The top ten clones hold about 35% of a sample with hundreds of thousands of distinct CDR3 sequences, less than 25% of them seen once. Material: blood. These TCRs come from a young man with Graves' ophthalmopathy. Each CDR3 is given with its conserved first and last residue. Fields, in order: D gene, clone size, J gene, V gene, CDR3 DNA, CDR3 protein. The D gene is left open where the match is weak. Only part of the rows carry a size: once, few, many, or a class if the clone is expanded.

>.|many|TRBJ2-1|TRBV28
TGTGCCAGCACCGCCAGGCTGGGGGGCAATGAGCAGTTCTTC
CASTARLGGNEQFF
>.|.|TRBJ1-2|TRBV18
TGTGCCAGCTCACCGGGGTGGTACGATGGCTACACCTTC
CASSPGWYDGYTF
>.|.|TRBJ2-7|TRBV30
TGTGCCTGGAGTGTACACTCTGGCCGAAACTACGAGCAGTACTTC
CAWSVHSGRNYEQYF
>.|.|TRBJ1-2|TRBV6-1
TGTGCCAGCAGTTCGCAGGGAATGGATGGCTACACCTTC
CASSSQGMDGYTF
>.|.|TRBJ2-5|TRBV6-2/TRBV6-3
TGTGCCAGCAGTTACTCGATATTGGCCGCAGGGACCCAGTACTTC
CASSYSILAAGTQYF
>TRBD2|few|TRBJ2-1|TRBV30
TGTGCCTGGAGACTCAGCGGGAGCCGTTACAATGAGCAGTTCTTC
CAWRLSGSRYNEQFF
>.|few|TRBJ1-1|TRBV11-1
TGTGCCAGCAGCTTATCACCTACCCCGAACACTGAAGCTTTCTTT
CASSLSPTPNTEAFF
>TRBD2|.|TRBJ2-1|TRBV20-1
TGCAGTGCTAGACCAAGGACTAGCGGAGCGCACAATGAGCAGTTCTTC
CSARPRTSGAHNEQFF
>.|.|TRBJ1-1|TRBV28
TGTGCCAGCAGAAGCAGCCTAATGCGATCCGAAGCTTTCTTT
CASRSSLMRSEAFF
>.|many|TRBJ2-1|TRBV20-1
TGCAGTGCTAGGGCCCGCTCCTACAATGAGCAGTTCTTC
CSARARSYNEQFF
>TRBD1|.|TRBJ1-6|TRBV27
TGTGCCAGCAGCCCATTCGGGACAGAGAATTCACCCCTCCACTTT
CASSPFGTENSPLHF
>.|many|TRBJ1-1|TRBV28
TGTGCCAGCAGTTGGGTGGGAGAGAACACTGAAGCTTTCTTT
CASSWVGENTEAFF
>TRBD1|once|TRBJ1-4|TRBV19
TGTGCCAGTAACCCAGGGGGCGCCGGTGAAAAACTGTTTTTT
CASNPGGAGEKLFF
>.|few|TRBJ2-2|TRBV3-1
TGTGCCAGCAGCCTGAGAAGGACCCGTGGGAACACCGGGGAGCTGTTTTTT
CASSLRRTRGNTGELFF
>.|.|TRBJ2-1|TRBV7-2
TGTGCCAGCAGCTTAGTCCCGCTAGCGTCACCTCCCCCCTACAATGAGCAGTTCTTC
CASSLVPLASPPPYNEQFF
>TRBD1|few|TRBJ2-6|TRBV20-1
TGCAGTGCTAGAGCGCAGGGGGCTGGGGCCAACGTCCTGACTTTC
CSARAQGAGANVLTF
>.|few|TRBJ2-7|TRBV30
TGTGCCTGGCGCGTAAATGGCCGACACTACGAGCAGTACTTC
CAWRVNGRHYEQYF
>.|few|TRBJ1-1|TRBV28
TGTGCCAGCAGCCGGACCGGGGGGGACACTGAAGCTTTCTTT
CASSRTGGDTEAFF